What follows are 15 T cell receptor beta chains derived from one specimen sequenced in a study of OX40 agonist ivuxolimab in advanced cancers. Here immunoSEQ multiplex PCR was the method, and the copy in TCRdb shows in-frame clones only, minus some. In the table there are 20,000 or so clones, over 75% of which are singletons. The sequenced sample was CD4+ or CD8+ T cells sorted from blood, obtained in a trial of the OX40 agonist ivuxolimab. These TCRs come from an adult with an advanced solid tumor such as melanoma, head and neck, liver or kidney cancer.

Only a few counts were recorded for this clone. J is TRBJ2-1 and V is TRBV7-8, with a possible D match to TRBD2 (6 bases). CDR1 is SGHVS and CDR2 is FQNEAQ in the germline V gene. The CDR3 spans 16 residues. Trimming took 1 base from V and 7 from J, leaving 17 bases between them. CDR3 sequence reads: CASSLVGGGVENEQFF. CDR3 sequence (DNA): TGTGCCAGCAGCTTAGTCGGGGGTGGAGTTGAGAATGAGCAGTTCTTC. Complete variable domain (other parts from reference TRBV7-8 and TRBJ2-1): GAGVSQSPRYKVAKRGQDVALRCDPISGHVSLFWYQQALGQGPEFLTYFQNEAQLDKSGLPSDRFFAERPEGSVSTLKIQRTQQEDSAVYLCASSLVGGGVENEQFFGPGTRLTVL.

The chain carries TRBV11-2 and TRBJ1-1; D unresolved. The CDR3 is 15 amino acids. The germline CDR1 and CDR2 sequences are SGHAT and FQNNGV. Trimming removed 0 bases from V and 0 bases from J, with 8 bases in between. The CDR3 loop is CASSLEEILNTEAFF. The CDR3 nucleotides read TGTGCCAGCAGCTTAGAAGAGATCCTGAACACTGAAGCTTTCTTT.

This chain joins TRBV6-5 and TRBJ1-4; the D is unclear. Germline assignment: CDR1 MNHEY and CDR2 SVGAGI. This CDR3 is built from 13 residues. V was shortened by 1 base and J by 8 bases, with 8 bases between the two germline ends. In DNA form, the CDR3 reads TGTGCCAGCAGTTACTGGCCGTCAGAAAAACTGTTTTTT. Translation gives CASSYWPSEKLFF.

The chain has TRBV7-9 and TRBJ1-2; no clear D gene. The CDR3 has 12 residues. Trimming stripped 5 bases from V and 5 bases from J, with 9 bases between. Germline V lookup: CDR1 SEHNR, CDR2 FQNEAQ (reference sequence). CDR3 amino acids: CASSLDSYGYTF. The CDR3 DNA reads as TGTGCCAGCAGCCTCGATAGTTATGGCTACACCTTC.

This clone was detected a few times. The chain employs TRBV6-6 and TRBJ1-2; TRBD1 matches at 8 bases. Trimming at V came to 0 bases and at J to 4 bases, leaving 4 bases not matched to a gene. The CDR3 runs to 15 residues. Germline assignment: CDR1 MNHNY and CDR2 SVGAGI (reference sequence). The CDR3 DNA sequence: TGTGCCAGCAGTTACTCCGACAGGGGATTCTATGGCTACACCTTC. It codes for CASSYSDRGFYGYTF.

The V call is TRBV4-3, the J call TRBJ2-7; D perhaps matches TRBD1 (5 bases). Germline CDR1 reads LGHNA; CDR2 reads YSLEER. This CDR3 spans 14 amino acids. Trimming cost V 1 base and J 4 bases, with 11 bases left between them. In DNA form, the CDR3 reads TGCGCCAGCAGCCAAGGGGGCCAGTTATACGAGCAGTACTTC. This gives the protein CASSQGGQLYEQYF.

The genes are TRBV4-1 and TRBJ2-6, with no clear D. Trimming stripped 3 bases from V and 0 bases from J, with 6 bases between. The CDR3 runs to 15 residues. From germline, CDR1 is MGHRA and CDR2 YSYEKL. CDR3 amino acids: CASSQLLSGANVLTF. The DNA of the CDR3 is TGCGCCAGCAGCCAGTTACTCTCTGGGGCCAACGTCCTGACTTTC.

The chain joins TRBV11-2 to TRBJ2-7; tentative D call: TRBD1 (7 bases). The CDR3 consists of 15 residues. Germline values: CDR1 SGHAT, CDR2 FQNNGV. V was trimmed by 1 base and J by 3 bases, leaving 13 bases between them. CDR3 sequence reads: CASSLGAGGLYEQYF. The CDR3 DNA sequence: TGTGCCAGCAGCTTAGGGGCAGGGGGACTCTACGAGCAGTACTTC.

The V and J genes are TRBV5-1 and TRBJ1-2, with D unresolved. CDR1 and CDR2 (germline): SGHRS, YFSETQ. The V end lost 3 bases, the J end lost 3 bases, and 12 bases lay between the germline ends. The CDR3 spans 14 residues. CDR3 bases: TGCGCCAGCAGCTCAACTCCGGGAGACTATGGCTACACCTTC. It specifies CASSSTPGDYGYTF. The variable domain in full, completed from reference TRBV5-1 and TRBJ1-2, reads KAGVTQTPRYLIKTRGQQVTLSCSPISGHRSVSWYQQTPGQGLQFLFEYFSETQRNKGNFPGRFSGRQFSNSRSEMNVSTLELGDSALYLCASSSTPGDYGYTFGSGTRLTVV.

This clone qualifies as medium-sized. The V gene is TRBV30, the J gene TRBJ1-5; D call uncertain. Germline CDR1 is GTSNPN and CDR2 is SVGIG (reference sequence). The germline V and J ends were trimmed by 1 base and 12 bases, with 13 bases remaining between them. CDR3 size: 12 residues. DNA for the CDR3: TGTGCCTGGAGTGAGGGAGCCGGCTTCCAGCATTTT. It yields the protein CAWSEGAGFQHF.

This chain connects TRBV13 to TRBJ1-2; 12 positions agree with TRBD1. The CDR3 has 14 amino acids. Germline V gene data show CDR1 as PRHDT and CDR2 as FYEKMQ (reference sequence). V shed 3 bases and J 7 bases; nucleotides not matched to a gene: 3. Here the CDR3 DNA reads TGTGCCAGCAGCTTCCGGGACAGGGGGCTTGGCTACACCTTC. Protein sequence: CASSFRDRGLGYTF. Full variable domain (remainder filled in from reference TRBV13 and TRBJ1-2): AAGVIQSPRHLIKEKRETATLKCYPIPRHDTVYWYQQGPGQDPQFLISFYEKMQSDKGSIPDRFSAQQFSDYHSELNMSSLELGDSALYFCASSFRDRGLGYTFGSGTRLTVV.

This clone appeared once. Other DNA sequences in this sample translate to the same CDR3. This chain uses TRBV5-5 with TRBJ2-3; D is ambiguous. The V and J ends lost 0 bases and 1 base respectively, with 9 bases between them. Germline CDR1 and CDR2: SGHKS and YYEKEE (reference sequence). There are 15 residues in the CDR3. CDR3 DNA: TGTGCCAGCAGCTTGGAAGGGTTAGGCACAGATACGCAGTATTTT. Translating it yields CASSLEGLGTDTQYF.

This chain connects TRBV4-2 to TRBJ2-2; D unresolved. The V end was cut by 1 base, the J end by 4 bases, with 10 bases between. The CDR3 consists of 15 residues. Per germline, CDR1 LGHNA and CDR2 YNFKEQ. CDR3 nucleotides: TGTGCCAGCAGCCAAGCGGCGGCGGCCACCGGGGAGCTGTTTTTT. Residues: CASSQAAAATGELFF.

This chain joins TRBV7-6 and TRBJ2-1, with a weak D call TRBD2 (7 bases). The V gene's germline CDR1 is SGHVS and CDR2 FNYEAQ. The CDR3 length is 18 residues. The V end lost 3 bases, the J end lost 0 bases, and 18 bases lay between the germline ends. This CDR3 reads CASSLGRGPLLSYNEQFF. CDR3 DNA: TGTGCCAGCAGCTTGGGGCGGGGGCCATTACTCTCCTACAATGAGCAGTTCTTC.

Only a few counts were recorded for this clone. The V call is TRBV4-3, the J call TRBJ2-7; 9 bases are a match to TRBD1. Germline assignment: CDR1 LGHNA and CDR2 YSLEER. The V and J ends lost 8 bases and 4 bases, in that order; junction bases with no gene match: 9. CDR3 length: 14 amino acids. Written as DNA, the CDR3 is TGCGCCAGCGGGACTGGGACAGGGAGGTACGAGCAGTACTTC. Translation: CASGTGTGRYEQYF.